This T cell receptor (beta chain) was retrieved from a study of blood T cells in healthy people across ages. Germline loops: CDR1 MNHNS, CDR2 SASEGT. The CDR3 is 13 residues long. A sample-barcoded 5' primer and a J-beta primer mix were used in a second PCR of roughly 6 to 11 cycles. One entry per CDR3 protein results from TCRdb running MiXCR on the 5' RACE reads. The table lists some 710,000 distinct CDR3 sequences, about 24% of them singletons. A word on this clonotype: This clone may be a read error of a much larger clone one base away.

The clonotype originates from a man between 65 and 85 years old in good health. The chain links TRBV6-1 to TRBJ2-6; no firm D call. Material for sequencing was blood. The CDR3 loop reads CVSRLSGANVLTF. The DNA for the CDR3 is TGTGTCAGCAGATTATCCGGGGCCAACGTCCTGACTTTC.